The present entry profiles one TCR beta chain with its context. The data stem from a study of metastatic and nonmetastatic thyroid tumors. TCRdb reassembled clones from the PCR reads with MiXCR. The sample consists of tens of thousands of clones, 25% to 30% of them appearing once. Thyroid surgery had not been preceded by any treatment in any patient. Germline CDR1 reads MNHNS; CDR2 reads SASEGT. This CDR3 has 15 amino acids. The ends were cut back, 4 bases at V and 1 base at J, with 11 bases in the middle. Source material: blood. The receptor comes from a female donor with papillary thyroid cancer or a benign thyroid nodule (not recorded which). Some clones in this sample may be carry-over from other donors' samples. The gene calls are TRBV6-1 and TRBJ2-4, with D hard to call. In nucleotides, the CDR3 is TGTGCCAGCAGTGCTAGTGAGGTTGCCAAAAACATTCAGTACTTC. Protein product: CASSASEVAKNIQYF.